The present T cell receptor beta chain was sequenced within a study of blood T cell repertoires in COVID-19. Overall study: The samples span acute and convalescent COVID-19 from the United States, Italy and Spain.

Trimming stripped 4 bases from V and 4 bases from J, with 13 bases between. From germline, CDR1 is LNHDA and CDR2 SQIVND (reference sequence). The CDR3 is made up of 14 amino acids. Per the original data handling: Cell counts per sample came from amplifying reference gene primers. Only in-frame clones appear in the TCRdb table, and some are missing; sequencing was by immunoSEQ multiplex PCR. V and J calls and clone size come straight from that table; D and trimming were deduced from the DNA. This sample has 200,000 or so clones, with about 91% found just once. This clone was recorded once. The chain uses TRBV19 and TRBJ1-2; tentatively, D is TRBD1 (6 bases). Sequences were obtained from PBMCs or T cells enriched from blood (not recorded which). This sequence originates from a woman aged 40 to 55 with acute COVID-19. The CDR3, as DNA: TGTGCCAGTAGTAGACAGGATATTTCCTATGGCTACACCTTC. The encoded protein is CASSRQDISYGYTF.